This T cell receptor beta chain was documented in a study of Ad26.COV2.S vaccination and SARS-CoV-2 variants. On the study more broadly: Donor was assigned to the Ad26.COV2.S arm of trial COV1001.

In regard to this clone: Its target is not known.

Germline assignment: CDR1 MNHEY and CDR2 SMNVEV (reference sequence). The CDR3 covers 16 residues. V was clipped by 2 bases and J by 0 bases, with 13 bases between them. The study, taken as a whole, reports: The TCR breadth and depth analyses may have understated or missed part of the total T cell responses.

Generated by immunoSEQ multiplex PCR, the TCRdb table keeps only in-frame clones and is missing some. The sample holds around 300,000 clones, about 90% seen once. Treatment meaning: about 20 received Ad26.COV2.S at low or high dose, single or two shots; several received placebo; per-sample allocation not given. Vaccine and placebo recipients were sampled on day 63 after the first injection. Adults aged 18-55 years in Boston included the donor. The rearrangement links TRBV27 to TRBJ1-1; possibly TRBD1 for D (5 bases). The input for sequencing was peripheral blood, taken in a trial of Ad26.COV2.S vaccine versus placebo. The receptor was derived from a person aged 18-65 years who received the Ad26.COV2.S COVID-19 vaccine or a placebo. The CDR3 DNA follows: TGTGCCAGCAGTTTACGTGGGACCATAATGAACACTGAAGCTTTCTTT. Translating it yields CASSLRGTIMNTEAFF.